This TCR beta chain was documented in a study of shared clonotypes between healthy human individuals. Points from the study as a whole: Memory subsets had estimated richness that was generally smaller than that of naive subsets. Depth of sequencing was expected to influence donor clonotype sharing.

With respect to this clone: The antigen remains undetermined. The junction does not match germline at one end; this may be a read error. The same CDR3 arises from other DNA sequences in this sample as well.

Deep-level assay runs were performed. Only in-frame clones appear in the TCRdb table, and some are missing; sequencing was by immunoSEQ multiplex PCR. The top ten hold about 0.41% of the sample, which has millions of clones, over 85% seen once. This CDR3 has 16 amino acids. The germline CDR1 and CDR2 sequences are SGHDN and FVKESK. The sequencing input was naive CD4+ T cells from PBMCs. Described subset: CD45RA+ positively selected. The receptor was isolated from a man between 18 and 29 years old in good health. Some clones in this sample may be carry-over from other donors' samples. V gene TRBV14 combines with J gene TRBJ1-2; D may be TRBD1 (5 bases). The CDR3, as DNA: TGTGCCAGCAGTCAAGAAGGTGGCAGGGCTTTGTCTGGCTACACCTTC. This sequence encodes CASSQEGGRALSGYTF.